This T cell receptor beta chain was sequenced in a study of cytomegalovirus exposure and HLA in healthy donors. General study results and limits: Within an earlier analysis, most TCR beta V segments proved productive either about 90% or about 30% of the time. Likely technical artifact: a cluster of highly shared sequence variants. Among TCR beta chains, those listed as cytomegalovirus-associated numbered about 160.

The primer mix had 60 Vbeta and 13 Jbeta primers. Libraries were prepared by immunoSEQ multiplex PCR; TCRdb keeps only in-frame clonotypes and omits some of them. The profile shows 55,000 to 80,000 clones, around 70% of them singletons. Details on this clone: Antigen specificity is unknown.

The specimen was PBMCs. This TCR was sampled from a man in his forties in good health and CMV-seropositive.

The CDR3 is CASSLSGRGGYTF. DNA of the CDR3: TGTGCCAGCAGCTTGAGCGGGCGGGGTGGCTACACCTTC. This chain joins TRBV5-5 and TRBJ1-2; D unresolved. The V gene lost 1 base and the J gene lost 7 bases, with 11 bases spanning the gap. CDR1 and CDR2 (germline): SGHKS, YYEKEE (reference sequence). The CDR3 has 13 amino acids.